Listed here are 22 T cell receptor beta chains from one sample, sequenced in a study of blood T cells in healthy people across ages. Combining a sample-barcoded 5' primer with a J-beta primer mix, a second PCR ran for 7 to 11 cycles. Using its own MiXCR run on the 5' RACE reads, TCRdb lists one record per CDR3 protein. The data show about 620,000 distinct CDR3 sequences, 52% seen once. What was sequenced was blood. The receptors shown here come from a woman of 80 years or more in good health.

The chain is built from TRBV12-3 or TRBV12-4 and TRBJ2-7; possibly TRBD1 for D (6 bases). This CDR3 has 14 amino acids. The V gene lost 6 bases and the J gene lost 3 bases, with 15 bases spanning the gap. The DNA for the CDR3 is TGTGCCAGCAGCCGCCGGGACACCGTCTACGAGCAGTACTTC. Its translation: CASSRRDTVYEQYF.

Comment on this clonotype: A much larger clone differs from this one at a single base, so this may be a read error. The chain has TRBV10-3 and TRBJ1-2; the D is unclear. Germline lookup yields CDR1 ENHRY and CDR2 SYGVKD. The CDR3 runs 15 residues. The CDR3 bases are TGTGCCATCAAACTACAGCGCCCAGCTAACTGTGGCTACACCTTC. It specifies CAIKLQRPANCGYTF.

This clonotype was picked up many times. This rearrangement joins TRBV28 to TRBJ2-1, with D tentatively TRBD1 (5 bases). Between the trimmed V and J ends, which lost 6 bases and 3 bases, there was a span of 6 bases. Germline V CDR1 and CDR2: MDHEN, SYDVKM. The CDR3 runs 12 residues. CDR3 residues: CASRTVYNEQFF. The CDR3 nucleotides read TGTGCCAGCAGGACAGTCTACAATGAGCAGTTCTTC.

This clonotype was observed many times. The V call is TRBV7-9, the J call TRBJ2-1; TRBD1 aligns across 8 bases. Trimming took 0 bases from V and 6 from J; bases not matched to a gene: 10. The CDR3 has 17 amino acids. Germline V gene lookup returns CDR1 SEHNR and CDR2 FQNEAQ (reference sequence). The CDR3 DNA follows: TGTGCCAGCAGCTTAGCGGCCGGGACAGGAGCCCTCAATGAGCAGTTCTTC. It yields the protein CASSLAAGTGALNEQFF. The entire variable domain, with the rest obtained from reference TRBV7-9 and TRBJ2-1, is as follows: DTGVSQNPRHKITKRGQNVTFRCDPISEHNRLYWYRQTLGQGPEFLTYFQNEAQLEKSRLLSDRFSAERPKGSFSTLEIQRTEQGDSAMYLCASSLAAGTGALNEQFFGPGTRLTVL.

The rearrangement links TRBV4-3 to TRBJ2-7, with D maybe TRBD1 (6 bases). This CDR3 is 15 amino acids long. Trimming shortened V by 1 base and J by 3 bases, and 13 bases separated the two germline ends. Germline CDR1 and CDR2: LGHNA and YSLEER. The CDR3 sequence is CASSQGWGQSYEQYF. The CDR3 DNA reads TGCGCCAGCAGCCAAGGCTGGGGGCAGAGCTACGAGCAGTACTTC.

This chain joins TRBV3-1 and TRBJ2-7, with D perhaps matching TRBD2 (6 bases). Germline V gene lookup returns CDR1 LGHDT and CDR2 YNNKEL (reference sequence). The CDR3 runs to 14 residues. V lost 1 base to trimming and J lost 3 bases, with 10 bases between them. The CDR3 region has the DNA TGTGCCAGCAGCCAAGCGCAGGAGGGCTACGAGCAGTACTTC. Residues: CASSQAQEGYEQYF.

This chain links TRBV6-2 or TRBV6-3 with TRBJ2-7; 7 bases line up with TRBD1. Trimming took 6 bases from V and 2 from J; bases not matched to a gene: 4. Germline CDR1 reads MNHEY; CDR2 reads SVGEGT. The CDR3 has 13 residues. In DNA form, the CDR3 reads TGTGCCAGCAGACCGACAGGGCCCTACGAGCAGTACTTC. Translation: CASRPTGPYEQYF.

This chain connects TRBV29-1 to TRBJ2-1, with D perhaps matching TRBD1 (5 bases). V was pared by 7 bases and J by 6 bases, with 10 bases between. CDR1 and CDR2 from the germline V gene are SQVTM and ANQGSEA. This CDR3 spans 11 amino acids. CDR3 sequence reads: CSGDRSNEQFF. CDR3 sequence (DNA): TGCAGCGGCGACAGATCCAATGAGCAGTTCTTC.

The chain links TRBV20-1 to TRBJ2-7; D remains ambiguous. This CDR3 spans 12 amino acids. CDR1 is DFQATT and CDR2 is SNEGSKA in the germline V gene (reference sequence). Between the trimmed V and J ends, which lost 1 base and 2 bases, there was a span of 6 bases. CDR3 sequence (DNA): TGCAGTGCTAGAGCTACAGCCTACGAGCAGTACTTC. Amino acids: CSARATAYEQYF.

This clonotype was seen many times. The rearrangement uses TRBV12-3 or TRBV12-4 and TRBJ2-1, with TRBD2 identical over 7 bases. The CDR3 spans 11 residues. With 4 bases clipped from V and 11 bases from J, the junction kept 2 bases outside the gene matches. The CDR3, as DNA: TGTGCCAGCAGTTGGGACTACCAGCAGTTCTTC. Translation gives CASSWDYQQFF.

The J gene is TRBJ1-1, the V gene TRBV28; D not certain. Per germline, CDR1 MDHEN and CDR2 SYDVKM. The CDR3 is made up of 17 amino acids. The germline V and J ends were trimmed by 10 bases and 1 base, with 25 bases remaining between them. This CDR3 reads CATNEVAPAFPNTEAFF. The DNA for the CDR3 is TGTGCCACCAACGAGGTGGCTCCAGCTTTCCCGAACACTGAAGCTTTCTTT.

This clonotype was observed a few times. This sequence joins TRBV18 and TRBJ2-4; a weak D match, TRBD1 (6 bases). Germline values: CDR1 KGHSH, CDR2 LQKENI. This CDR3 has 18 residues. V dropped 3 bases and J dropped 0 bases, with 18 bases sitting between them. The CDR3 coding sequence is TGTGCCAGCTCACCGTTTGGACAGTTTCTACTAGCCAAAAACATTCAGTACTTC. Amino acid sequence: CASSPFGQFLLAKNIQYF.

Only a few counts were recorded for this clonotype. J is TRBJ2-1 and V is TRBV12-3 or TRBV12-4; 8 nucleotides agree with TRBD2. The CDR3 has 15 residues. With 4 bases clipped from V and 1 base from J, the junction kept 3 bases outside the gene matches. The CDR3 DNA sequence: TGTGCCAGCAGTTCTAGCGGGCCTTCCTACAATGAGCAGTTCTTC. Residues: CASSSSGPSYNEQFF.

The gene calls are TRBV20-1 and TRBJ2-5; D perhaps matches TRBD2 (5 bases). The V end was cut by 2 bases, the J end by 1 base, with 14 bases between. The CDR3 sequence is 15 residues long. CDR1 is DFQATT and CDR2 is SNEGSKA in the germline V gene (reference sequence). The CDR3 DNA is TGCAGTGCTAGAACAGCGGCAAGCCCCCAAGAGACCCAGTACTTC. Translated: CSARTAASPQETQYF.

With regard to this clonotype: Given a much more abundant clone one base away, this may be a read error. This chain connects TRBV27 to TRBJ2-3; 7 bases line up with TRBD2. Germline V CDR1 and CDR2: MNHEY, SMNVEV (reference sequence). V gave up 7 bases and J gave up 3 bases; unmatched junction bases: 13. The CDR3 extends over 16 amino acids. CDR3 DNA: TGTGCCAGCACCCCATGCGGGCTAGCGGAGACAGATACGCAGTATTTT. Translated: CASTPCGLAETDTQYF.

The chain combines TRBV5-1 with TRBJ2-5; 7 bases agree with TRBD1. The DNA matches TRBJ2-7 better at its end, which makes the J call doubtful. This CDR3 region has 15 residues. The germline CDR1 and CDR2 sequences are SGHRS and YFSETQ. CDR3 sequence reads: CASSLQTGQPYEQYF. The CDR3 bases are TGCGCCAGCAGCTTGCAGACGGGACAGCCCTACGAGCAGTACTTC.

Written as DNA, the CDR3 is TGCGCCAGCAGCCGGACAGTCTCTAGCACAGATACGCAGTATTTT. Protein sequence: CASSRTVSSTDTQYF. The chain has TRBV5-1 and TRBJ2-3; a weak D match, TRBD1 (6 bases). Trimming removed 4 bases from V and 0 bases from J, with 12 bases in between. Germline CDR1 is SGHRS and CDR2 is YFSETQ. The CDR3 covers 15 residues.

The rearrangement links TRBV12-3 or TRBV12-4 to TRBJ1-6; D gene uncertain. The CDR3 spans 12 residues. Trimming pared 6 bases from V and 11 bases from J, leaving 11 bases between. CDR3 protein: CASSRRDPPLHF. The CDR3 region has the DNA TGTGCCAGCAGCCGCCGCGATCCACCCCTCCACTTT.

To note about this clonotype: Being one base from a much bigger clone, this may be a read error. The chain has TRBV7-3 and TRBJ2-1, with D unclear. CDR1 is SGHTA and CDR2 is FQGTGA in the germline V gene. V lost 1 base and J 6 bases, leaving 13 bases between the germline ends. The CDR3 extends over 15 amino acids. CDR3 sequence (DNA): TGTGCCAGCAGCTTAAATGCAGTTGGGGTCAATGAGCAGTTCTTC. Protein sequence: CASSLNAVGVNEQFF.

In nucleotides, the CDR3 is TGTGCCAGCAGCTTACCGGGGTTCTCCTACAATGAGCAGTTCTTC. Its translation: CASSLPGFSYNEQFF. The chain combines TRBV7-9 with TRBJ2-1, with D perhaps TRBD2 (5 bases). The CDR3 has 15 residues. Germline-derived CDR1 and CDR2 are SEHNR and FQNEAQ (reference sequence). Trimming removed 2 bases at V and 0 bases at J, with 8 bases between.

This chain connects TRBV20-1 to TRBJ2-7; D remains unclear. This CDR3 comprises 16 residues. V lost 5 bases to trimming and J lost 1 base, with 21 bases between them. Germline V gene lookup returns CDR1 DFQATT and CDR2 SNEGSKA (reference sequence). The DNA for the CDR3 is TGCAGTGCTTTAGAGAGCAAAAGACCGGAATCCTACGAGCAGTACTTC. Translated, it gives CSALESKRPESYEQYF.

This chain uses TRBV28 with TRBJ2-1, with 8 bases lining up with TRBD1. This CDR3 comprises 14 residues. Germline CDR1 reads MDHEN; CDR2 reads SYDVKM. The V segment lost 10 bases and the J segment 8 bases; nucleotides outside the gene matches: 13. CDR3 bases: TGTGCCATATCCGCAGGGGGCAGTTCCCATGAGCAGTTCTTC. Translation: CAISAGGSSHEQFF.